This is a list of T cell receptor beta chains from one sample in a study of T cell therapy after organ transplantation. Antigens for these TCRs are unknown. Data came from immunoSEQ multiplex PCR; TCRdb stores just in-frame clones and leaves some out. The table lists some 48,000 clones, about 95% of them singletons. Sequences were derived from CD8+ T cells from blood, sampled before autologous CMV-specific T cell therapy. The receptors here all came from a human patient who had received a solid organ transplant and had CMV disease. The CDR3 runs from the conserved cysteine through the conserved F or W. The D gene is left open where the match is weak.

d_call v_call cdr3_aa
NA TRBV7-7 CASSLDRTDTIYF
NA TRBV13 CASSLSPNQRHEQYF
NA TRBV5-6 CASSLAGGNTEAFF
NA TRBV9 CASSPSSGVVITEAFF
NA TRBV13 CASSPSGRQETQYF
NA TRBV10-1 CASSGPRGYGYTF
TRBD2 TRBV19 CASSPLAGGFEDEQFF
NA TRBV19 CASSIDLEPTGGYTF
NA TRBV14 CASSAITGWAYNEQFF
NA TRBV19 CASTAGLVNEQFF
TRBD1 TRBV11-3 CASSYGGQGLSYEQYF
NA TRBV7-3 CASSYDPRGGWTEAFF
TRBD2 TRBV13 CASSLSTSGSNEQFF
NA TRBV18 CASSPPAGVAYEQYF
NA TRBV15 CATSRGSPSRESYEQYF
NA TRBV6-6 CASTPYVGEKLFF
NA TRBV19 CATGEQGTSEQYF
TRBD2 TRBV7-8 CASSPRLAGPEAYEQYF
NA TRBV29-1 CSVEDPEDTGELFF
TRBD2 TRBV27 CASSPLGTSGRSEQFF
TRBD1 TRBV27 CASSTRTGVPFF
TRBD2 TRBV15 CATTRGLLAGGSGANVLTF
TRBD1 TRBV19 CASSSGQGAYEQYF
NA TRBV15 CATERRPVSFKNIQYF
TRBD2 TRBV5-1 CASSTGTSSTDTQYF
NA TRBV19 CASSIDLEGEQFF
NA TRBV15 CATSRDLLLAANYGYTF
TRBD2 TRBV4-1 CASSQEWEGTYEQYF
NA TRBV30 CAWARTNSYNEQFF
NA TRBV7-9 CASSLAPGRTYEQYF
TRBD2 TRBV19 CASSLTSGSSYEQYF
NA TRBV6-6 CASSLSGNYNEQFF
NA TRBV29-1 CSVERGPNYEQYF
NA TRBV6-5 CASSYSEGSTEAFF
NA TRBV13 CASSLAGPKNTEAFF
TRBD2 TRBV4-2 CASSQYWTSGDSYNEQFF
NA TRBV6-5 CASSYFFGTKAFF
NA TRBV5-4 CASSLRIADTEAFF
NA TRBV6-5 CASSPGELVQPQHF
TRBD1 TRBV10-3 CAISETPQGGEQYF
NA TRBV30 CAWSVEGYDGYTF
NA TRBV7-9 CAGVDSLNTGELFF
NA TRBV2 CASRHGYEQYF
TRBD2 TRBV15 CATSRPGEGEQYF
NA TRBV4-3 CASSFLGGANVLTF
NA TRBV30 CAWSVGQGYGYTF
TRBD2 TRBV19 CASSSTSGSSYEQYF
TRBD2 TRBV9 CASSLGLAGDPSTDTQYF
NA TRBV27 CASSKQRGGSGNTEAFF
TRBD2 TRBV2 CASVVGGGSQDTQYF
TRBD1 TRBV5-6 CASSTWTGLLEAFF